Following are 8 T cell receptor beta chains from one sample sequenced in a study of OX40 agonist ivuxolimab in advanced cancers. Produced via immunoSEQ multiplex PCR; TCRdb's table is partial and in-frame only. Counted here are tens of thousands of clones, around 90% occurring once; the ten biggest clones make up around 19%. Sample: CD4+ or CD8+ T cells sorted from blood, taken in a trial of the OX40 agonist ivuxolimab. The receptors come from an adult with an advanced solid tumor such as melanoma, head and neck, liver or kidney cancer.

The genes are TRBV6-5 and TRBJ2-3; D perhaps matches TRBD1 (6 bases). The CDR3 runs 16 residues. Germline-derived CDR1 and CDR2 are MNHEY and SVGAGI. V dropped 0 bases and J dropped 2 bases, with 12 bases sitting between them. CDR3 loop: CASSYSAQGHTDTQYF. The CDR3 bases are TGTGCCAGCAGTTACTCTGCACAGGGCCACACAGATACGCAGTATTTT.

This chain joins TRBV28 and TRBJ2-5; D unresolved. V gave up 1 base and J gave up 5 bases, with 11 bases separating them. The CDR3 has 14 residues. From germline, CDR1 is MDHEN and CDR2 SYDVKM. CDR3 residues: CASSLSDTLETQYF. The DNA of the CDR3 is TGTGCCAGCAGTTTATCCGATACGCTGGAGACCCAGTACTTC.

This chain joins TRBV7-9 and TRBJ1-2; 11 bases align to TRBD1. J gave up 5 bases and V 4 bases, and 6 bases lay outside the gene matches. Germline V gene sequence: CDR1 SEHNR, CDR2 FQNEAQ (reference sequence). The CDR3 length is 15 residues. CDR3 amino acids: CASSSPDRGPYGYTF. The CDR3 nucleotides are TGTGCCAGCAGCTCTCCGGACAGGGGGCCTTATGGCTACACCTTC.

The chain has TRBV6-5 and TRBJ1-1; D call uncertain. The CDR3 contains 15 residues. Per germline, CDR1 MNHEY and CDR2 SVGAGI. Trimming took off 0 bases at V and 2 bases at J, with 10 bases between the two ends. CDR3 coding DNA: TGTGCCAGCAGTTACTCGGCCGAGTTTAACACTGAAGCTTTCTTT. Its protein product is CASSYSAEFNTEAFF.

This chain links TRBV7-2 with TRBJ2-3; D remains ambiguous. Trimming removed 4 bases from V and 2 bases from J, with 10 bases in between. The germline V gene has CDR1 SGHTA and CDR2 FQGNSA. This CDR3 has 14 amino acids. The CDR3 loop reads CASSWIGPTDTQYF. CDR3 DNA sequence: TGTGCCAGCAGCTGGATAGGTCCCACAGATACGCAGTATTTT.

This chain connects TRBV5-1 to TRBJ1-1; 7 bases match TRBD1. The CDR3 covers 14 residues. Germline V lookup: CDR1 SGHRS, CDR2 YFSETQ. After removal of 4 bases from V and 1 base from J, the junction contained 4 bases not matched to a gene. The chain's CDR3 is CASSPGQRNTEAFF. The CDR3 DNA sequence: TGCGCCAGCAGCCCGGGACAGAGGAACACTGAAGCTTTCTTT.

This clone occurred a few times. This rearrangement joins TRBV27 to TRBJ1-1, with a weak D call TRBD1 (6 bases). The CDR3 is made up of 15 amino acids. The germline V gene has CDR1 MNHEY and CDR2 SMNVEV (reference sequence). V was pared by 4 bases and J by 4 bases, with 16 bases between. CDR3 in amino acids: CASSYVGAPGTEAFF. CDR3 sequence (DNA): TGTGCCAGCAGTTATGTGGGGGCGCCTGGCACTGAAGCTTTCTTT.

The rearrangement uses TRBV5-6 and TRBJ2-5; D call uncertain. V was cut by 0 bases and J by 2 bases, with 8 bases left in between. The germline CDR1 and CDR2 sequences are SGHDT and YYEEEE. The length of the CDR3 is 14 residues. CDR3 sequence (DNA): TGTGCCAGCAGCTTGGGCGACGGACAAGAGACCCAGTACTTC. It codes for CASSLGDGQETQYF.